These 15 T cell receptor beta chains originate from one sample sequenced in a study of blood T cell repertoires in COVID-19. TCRdb's table, derived via immunoSEQ multiplex PCR, lists solely in-frame clones and lacks some. The sample lists 150,000 to 200,000 clones, over 80% occurring once. Source material: peripheral blood. The origin of the receptors is a man aged 55 to 70 with COVID-19, enrolled during active disease.

J is TRBJ2-2 and V is TRBV6-5; the D gene is possibly TRBD2 (6 bases). The CDR3 length is 14 residues. Germline CDR1 MNHEY, CDR2 SVGAGI. V shed 0 bases and J shed 6 bases, with 8 bases lying between them. The DNA for the CDR3 is TGTGCCAGCAGTTACTCGGGAGGAGCCGGGGAGCTGTTTTTT. This codes for CASSYSGGAGELFF.

This chain links TRBV4-1 with TRBJ1-2, with 7 bases aligning to TRBD1. After removal of 4 bases from V and 7 bases from J, the junction contained 6 bases not matched to a gene. CDR1 is MGHRA, CDR2 YSYEKL, per germline. The CDR3 length is 13 residues. CDR3 protein: CASSLDRASGYTF. CDR3 coding DNA: TGCGCCAGCAGCCTCGACAGGGCGAGTGGCTACACCTTC.

This clone came up a few times. J is TRBJ1-5 and V is TRBV6-5, with 11 bases aligning to TRBD1. The CDR3 is 15 amino acids. Germline CDR1 MNHEY, CDR2 SVGAGI. The V gene end was trimmed by 7 bases and the J gene end by 6 bases; junction bases not matched to a gene: 8. The CDR3 here is CASILDRGLSQPQHF. CDR3 nucleotides: TGTGCCAGCATCCTGGACAGGGGGCTTAGTCAGCCCCAGCATTTT.

This rearrangement joins TRBV15 to TRBJ1-2, with D uncertain. V was trimmed by 3 bases and J by 4 bases, leaving 12 bases between them. Germline V gene sequence: CDR1 LNHNV, CDR2 YYDKDF (reference sequence). The CDR3 length is 14 residues. CDR3 residues: CATSSAGLSYGYTF. In nucleotides, the CDR3 is TGTGCCACCAGCAGTGCCGGACTGAGCTATGGCTACACCTTC.

In its sample, this clone was seen once. The rearrangement links TRBV6-6 to TRBJ1-5, with a possible D match to TRBD1 (5 bases). Trimming removed 0 bases at V and 3 bases at J, with 9 bases between. The CDR3 spans 15 residues. Germline CDR1 MNHNY, CDR2 SVGAGI (reference sequence). The CDR3: CASSYSGGDNQPQHF. The CDR3 DNA sequence: TGTGCCAGCAGTTACTCAGGAGGGGACAATCAGCCCCAGCATTTT.

The rearrangement joins TRBV6-5 to TRBJ1-1; possible D gene TRBD1, 5 bases. Trimming pared 2 bases from V and 5 bases from J, leaving 12 bases between. Germline V CDR1 and CDR2: MNHEY, SVGAGI. The CDR3 spans 14 residues. This chain's CDR3 is CASSYMGGWTEAFF. The CDR3 DNA reads as TGTGCCAGCAGTTACATGGGGGGATGGACTGAAGCTTTCTTT.

This clone was seen a single time. This rearrangement joins TRBV6-6 to TRBJ1-2, with 9 bases that match TRBD1. J was trimmed by 5 bases and V by 0 bases; bases with no gene match: 4. Germline assignment: CDR1 MNHNY and CDR2 SVGAGI (reference sequence). The CDR3 consists of 15 residues. This CDR3 reads CASSYSKGTGYGYTF. As DNA, the CDR3 is TGTGCCAGCAGTTACTCGAAAGGGACAGGGTATGGCTACACCTTC.

This chain joins TRBV29-1 and TRBJ1-1, with 9 bases lining up with TRBD1. Trimming took 7 bases from V and 5 from J; bases not matched to a gene: 8. Germline-derived CDR1 and CDR2 are SQVTM and ANQGSEA. This CDR3 comprises 13 residues. The CDR3 sequence is CSGGTGRGTEAFF. The DNA of the CDR3 is TGCAGCGGTGGGACAGGGCGGGGTACTGAAGCTTTCTTT. The whole variable domain, remainder taken from reference TRBV29-1 and TRBJ1-1, is SAVISQKPSRDICQRGTSLTIQCQVDSQVTMMFWYRQQPGQSLTLIATANQGSEATYESGFVIDKFPISRPNLTFSTLTVSNMSPEDSSIYLCSGGTGRGTEAFFGQGTRLTVV.

This clone was seen only a few times. The V call is TRBV7-2, the J call TRBJ1-5; D gene uncertain. Trimming pared 4 bases from V and 5 bases from J, leaving 15 bases between. Germline V gene sequence: CDR1 SGHTA, CDR2 FQGNSA. This CDR3 is 15 amino acids long. For the CDR3, the DNA is TGTGCCAGCAGCTCCCGGGGAGTACCCCATCAGCCCCAGCATTTT. This codes for CASSSRGVPHQPQHF.

This chain uses TRBV5-8 with TRBJ2-5; D unclear. Germline CDR1 reads SGHTS; CDR2 reads YDEGEE. V lost 4 bases to trimming and J lost 1 base, with 2 bases between them. This CDR3 is built from 11 residues. The CDR3 DNA reads as TGTGCCAGCAGCCGCCAAGAGACCCAGTACTTC. Protein product: CASSRQETQYF.

The rearrangement links TRBV5-4 to TRBJ2-7, with D tentatively TRBD1 (6 bases). The CDR3 is made up of 13 amino acids. Germline CDR1 is SGHNT and CDR2 is YYREEE (reference sequence). V was clipped by 3 bases and J by 5 bases, with 12 bases between them. CDR3 nucleotide sequence: TGTGCCAGCAGCTCCCCCGGGACAAACGAGCAGTACTTC. Its translation is CASSSPGTNEQYF.

This clone is a singleton in its sample. The chain couples TRBV5-1 to TRBJ1-1; D gene ambiguous. The CDR3 loop spans 12 amino acids. Trimming shortened V by 5 bases and J by 1 base, and 6 bases separated the two germline ends. The germline CDR1 and CDR2 sequences are SGHRS and YFSETQ. In nucleotides, the CDR3 is TGCGCCAGCAGGGCAGGGAACACTGAAGCTTTCTTT. It specifies CASRAGNTEAFF.

The chain combines TRBV14 with TRBJ2-1, with TRBD1 matching over 8 bases. Germline loops: CDR1 SGHDN, CDR2 FVKESK. The V gene end was trimmed by 3 bases and the J gene end by 4 bases; junction bases not matched to a gene: 5. The CDR3 spans 15 residues. CDR3 bases: TGTGCCAGCAGCCAGACAGGGGCAGGGTACAATGAGCAGTTCTTC. Translating it yields CASSQTGAGYNEQFF.

The chain links TRBV24-1 to TRBJ1-2; D remains unclear. Germline CDR1 and CDR2: KGHDR and SFDVKD. CDR3 length: 11 residues. Deletions cut 5 bases from V and 5 bases from J, with 5 bases between. In nucleotides, the CDR3 is TGTGCCACCAGTGGAGGTTATGGCTACACCTTC. Protein: CATSGGYGYTF.

V and J are TRBV6-5 and TRBJ2-5, with a possible D match to TRBD1 (5 bases). This CDR3 spans 15 amino acids. Trimming removed 6 bases from V and 4 bases from J, with 18 bases in between. CDR1 and CDR2 (germline): MNHEY, SVGAGI. CDR3 coding DNA: TGTGCCAGCAGCCCCATGTGGGGCTATTTAGAGACCCAGTACTTC. Translation: CASSPMWGYLETQYF.